This TCR beta chain is from a study of resident and recirculating memory T cells in vitiligo. Findings of the study overall: Non-conserved TCRs across sites and patients suggested distinct clones per lesion.

Assay used: immunoSEQ multiplex PCR; TCRdb lists only in-frame clones, some missing. The sample contains tens of thousands of clones, 92% of which appear only once. As to this clone: Its antigen is not identified.

The germline gives CDR1 SGHKS, CDR2 YYEKEE (reference sequence). This CDR3 has 15 amino acids. V was pared by 7 bases and J by 6 bases, with 10 bases of the junction left unmatched. The rearrangement links TRBV5-5 to TRBJ2-1, with 10 bases identical to TRBD1. The sample comprised blood. This clonotype was obtained from a male donor with vitiligo. The CDR3 nucleotides are TGTGCCAGCCGGTCCCGGGACAGGGGCTCCAATGAGCAGTTCTTC. Translating it yields CASRSRDRGSNEQFF. Full variable domain (missing parts from reference TRBV5-5 and TRBJ2-1): DAGVTQSPTHLIKTRGQQVTLRCSPISGHKSVSWYQQVLGQGPQFIFQYYEKEERGRGNFPDRFSARQFPNYSSELNVNALLLGDSALYLCASRSRDRGSNEQFFGPGTRLTVL.